This T cell receptor beta chain originates from a study of cytomegalovirus exposure and HLA in healthy donors. The V gene's germline CDR1 is KGHSH and CDR2 LQKENI. The length of the CDR3 is 13 residues. With 3 bases removed from V and 7 bases from J, the gap between germline ends came to 13 bases. The PCR was carried out with 60 Vbeta primers and 13 Jbeta primers. The table came from immunoSEQ multiplex PCR; TCRdb's copy has only in-frame clones and leaves some out. The sample shows fewer than 200,000 clones, 78% of them seen only once. The sequencing input was PBMCs. V and J are TRBV18 and TRBJ2-7; D remains ambiguous. The receptor was isolated from a female donor in good health and CMV-seronegative. CDR3 bases: TGTGCCAGCTCACCTACTTCCCCGCGGGAGCAGTACTTC. Translation: CASSPTSPREQYF. Full variable domain (outside the CDR3, taken from reference TRBV18 and TRBJ2-7): NAGVMQNPRHLVRRRGQEARLRCSPMKGHSHVYWYRQLPEEGLKFMVYLQKENIIDESGMPKERFSAEFPKEGPSILRIQQVVRGDSAAYFCASSPTSPREQYFGPGTRLTVT.